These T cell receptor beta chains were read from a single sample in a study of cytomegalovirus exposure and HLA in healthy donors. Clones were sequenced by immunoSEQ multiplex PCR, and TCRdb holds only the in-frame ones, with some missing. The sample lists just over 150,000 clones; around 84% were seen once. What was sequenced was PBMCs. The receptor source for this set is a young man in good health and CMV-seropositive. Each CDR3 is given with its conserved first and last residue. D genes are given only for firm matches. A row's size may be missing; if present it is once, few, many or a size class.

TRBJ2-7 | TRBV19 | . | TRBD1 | TGTGCCAGTAGTATGCTGACAGGGGTCCTCAGCGAGCAGTACTTC | CASSMLTGVLSEQYF
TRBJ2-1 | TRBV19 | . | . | TGTGCCAGTAGTTCCAGGATAGGTGTTGAGCAGTTCTTC | CASSSRIGVEQFF
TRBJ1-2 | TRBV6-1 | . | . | TGTGCCAGCCTAGTCCCAGGCTCAGGAGGTGGCTACACCTTC | CASLVPGSGGGYTF
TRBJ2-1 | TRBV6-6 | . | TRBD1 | TGTGCCAGCAGTTCCCACAGGGGATCATACAATGAGCAGTTCTTC | CASSSHRGSYNEQFF
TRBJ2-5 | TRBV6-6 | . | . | TGTGCCAGCAGAGGACAAGTAATGGAGACCCAGTACTTC | CASRGQVMETQYF
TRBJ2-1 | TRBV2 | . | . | TGTGCCAGCAGCGCGGGGTGGCTGTTCGATGAGCAGTTCTTC | CASSAGWLFDEQFF
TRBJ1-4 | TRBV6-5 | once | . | TGTGCCAGCAGCCCCCCAGGGCTAAATGAAAAACTGTTTTTT | CASSPPGLNEKLFF
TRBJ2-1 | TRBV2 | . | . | TGTGCCAGCAGAGCGGACTACAATGAGCAGTTCTTC | CASRADYNEQFF
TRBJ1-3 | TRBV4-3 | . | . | TGCGCCAGCAGCCAAGTGTTTTATGCTGGAAACACCATATATTTT | CASSQVFYAGNTIYF
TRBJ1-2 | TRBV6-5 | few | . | TGTGCCAGCAGGGAGGGCAGGACGGTTTATGGCTACACCTTC | CASREGRTVYGYTF
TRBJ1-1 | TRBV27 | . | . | TGTGCCAGCAGGCCCGGGACAACTTCCCGTGAAGCTTTCTTT | CASRPGTTSREAFF
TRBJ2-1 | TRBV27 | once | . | TGTGCCAGCAGTTTTTTCCGGGACAAAATCCTTGGGCAGTTCTTC | CASSFFRDKILGQFF
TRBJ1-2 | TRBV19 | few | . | TGTGCCAGTAGTCCGGGACTGCACCCCGATGGCTACACCTTC | CASSPGLHPDGYTF
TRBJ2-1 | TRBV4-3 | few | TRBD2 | TGCGCCAGCAGCCAAGTACCGGGGGGCTACAATGAGCAGTTCTTC | CASSQVPGGYNEQFF
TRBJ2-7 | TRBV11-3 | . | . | TGTGCCAGCAGCTTAAGATGGACACAAATCTCCTACGAGCAGTACTTC | CASSLRWTQISYEQYF
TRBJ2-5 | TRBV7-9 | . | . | TGTGCCAGCAGCTTTAAACTATTCGAAGAGACCCAGTACTTC | CASSFKLFEETQYF
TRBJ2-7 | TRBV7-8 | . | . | TGTGCCAGCAGCGCGGTAGGAAGCATTTTCCGCTCTTCCTACGAGCAGTACTTC | CASSAVGSIFRSSYEQYF
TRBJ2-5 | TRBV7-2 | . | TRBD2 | TGTGCCAGCAGCCGGACAGTTGGTCTAGCGGGGGGGGAAGCGACCCAGTACTTC | CASSRTVGLAGGEATQYF
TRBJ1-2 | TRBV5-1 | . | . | TGCGCCAGCACCCCAAACAAGGGAGTTGACTATGGCTACACCTTC | CASTPNKGVDYGYTF
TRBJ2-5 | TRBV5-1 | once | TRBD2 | TGCGCCAGCAGCTCCGGACCGGGGGGAGAGACCCAGTACTTC | CASSSGPGGETQYF
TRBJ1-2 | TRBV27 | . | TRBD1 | TGTGCCAGCAGTGCACAGGGGGTTGGTGATGGCTACACCTTC | CASSAQGVGDGYTF
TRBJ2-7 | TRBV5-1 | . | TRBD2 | TGCGCCAGCAGCAACGGGGGGACGGCGCGCGAGCAGTACTTC | CASSNGGTAREQYF
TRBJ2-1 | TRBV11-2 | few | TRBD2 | TGTGCCAGCAGCTCGACTAGCGGGGGAGACAATGAGCAGTTCTTC | CASSSTSGGDNEQFF
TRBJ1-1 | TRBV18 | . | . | TGTGCCAGCGCACCGCGCGCCCAGCTTAAAACAGGTGAAGCTTTCTTT | CASAPRAQLKTGEAFF
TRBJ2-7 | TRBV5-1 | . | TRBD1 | TGCGCCAGCAGCCCACCGACAGGGCTCTACGAGCAGTACTTC | CASSPPTGLYEQYF
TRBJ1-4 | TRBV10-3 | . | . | TGTGCCATCAGTGAGGGGAGGGGAGGGGCAGGGTTTATCGAAAAACTGTTTTTT | CAISEGRGGAGFIEKLFF
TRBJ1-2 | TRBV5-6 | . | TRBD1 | TGTGCCAGCAGGAGCACAGGGGCGGTTGGAGGCTACACCTTC | CASRSTGAVGGYTF
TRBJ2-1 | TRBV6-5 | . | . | TGTGCCAGCAGTTACTCTCGGGGGTACAATGAGCAGTTCTTC | CASSYSRGYNEQFF
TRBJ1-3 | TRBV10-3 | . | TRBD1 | TGTGCCATCAGGGGGGACAGTGGCGATGGATACACCATATATTTT | CAIRGDSGDGYTIYF
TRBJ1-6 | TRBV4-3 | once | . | TGCGCCAGCAGCCAGGCCCCTACAGGGCCAGGGGATTCACCCCTCCACTTT | CASSQAPTGPGDSPLHF
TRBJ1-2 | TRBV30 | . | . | TGTGCCTGGAGTGCCGAGACGGAGGGCTATGGCTACACCTTC | CAWSAETEGYGYTF